The source of this TCR beta chain is a study of cytomegalovirus exposure and HLA in healthy donors. Whole-study findings and limits: Highly shared variants forming one cluster were likely a sequencing artifact. A missense DCLRE1C variant was associated with V- and J-gene trimming of TCR beta chains in a later analysis, and an independent cohort replicated the association.

Points on this clone: Its specificity is unknown.

These donors counted as nominally healthy when sampled, but unrecorded immune exposures were likely. This CDR3 is 13 amino acids long. Trimming left V 4 bases short and J 4 bases short, with 8 bases between. Germline V lookup: CDR1 SGHTA, CDR2 FQGTGA. The PCR employed 60 Vbeta primers together with 13 Jbeta primers. TCRdb's copy holds only in-frame clones and misses some; the assay was immunoSEQ multiplex PCR. The sample holds around 130,000 clones, about 81% seen once. Sequencing input: PBMCs. This chain links TRBV7-3 with TRBJ2-1; no reliable D call. The sequence was obtained from a man aged 40-55 years in good health and CMV-seronegative. The CDR3 nucleotides read TGTGCCAGCAGCTCTACTGCTTACAATGAGCAGTTCTTC. Protein product: CASSSTAYNEQFF.